This T cell receptor (beta chain) was profiled in a study of T cell responses to AZD1222 COVID-19 vaccine. Concerning this clone itself: Its cognate antigen is unknown.

The CDR3 covers 13 residues. Germline trimming cut 8 bases from V and 4 bases from J; bases unmatched to any gene: 2. The protocol was immunoSEQ multiplex PCR, while the TCRdb copy is restricted to in-frame clones and leaves out a portion. The data hold under 150,000 clones, with 88% observed a single time. General study findings and limits: Without day 14 samples, only post-peak T cell repertoires were studied. Spike-specific TCR breadth and depth rose after two AZD1222 doses. CD4 TCRs associated with vaccination spanned spike, dominating at 160-218 and 743-854.

The sequence was collected from an adult in good health. The V call is TRBV12-3 or TRBV12-4, the J call TRBJ1-3; 10 nucleotides line up with TRBD1. Sequences were derived from peripheral blood, sampled on day 0 of MenACWY control vaccination. CDR3 nucleotides: TGTGCCAGCGGGACAGGGGCCGGAAACACCATATATTTT. Translation gives CASGTGAGNTIYF.